A selection of T cell receptor beta chains follows, all from one sample in a study of blood T cells in healthy people across ages. TCRdb re-derived calls from the 5' RACE reads in MiXCR, one entry per CDR3 protein. The repertoire includes 650,000 to 1,000,000 distinct CDR3 sequences, under 40% of them detected once, and under 15% sits in the top ten. The source material was blood. The receptor set was obtained from a man aged 18 to 29 in good health. The CDR3 runs from the conserved cysteine through the conserved F or W. A D gene is named only where the DNA matches it firmly. A row's size may be missing; if present it is once, few, many or a size class.

clone size	V gene	J gene	D gene	CDR3 DNA	CDR3 protein
few	TRBV7-7	TRBJ2-5	-	TGTGCCAGCAGCTTAGTTGGGCAACCAGAGACCCAGTACTTC	CASSLVGQPETQYF
-	TRBV3-1	TRBJ2-7	-	TGTGCCAGCAGCCCCCAGGGCTTAAGAAATGAGCAGTACTTC	CASSPQGLRNEQYF
-	TRBV24-1	TRBJ2-3	-	TGTGCCACCAGTGATGGCGATTCGGCGACGCAGTATTTT	CATSDGDSATQYF
-	TRBV7-8	TRBJ1-4	-	TGTGCCAGCAGCTGGACAGTGACTAATGAAAAACTGTTTTTT	CASSWTVTNEKLFF
few	TRBV20-1	TRBJ1-4	TRBD1	TGCAGTGCTAGAGATTGGGCAGGGGGTAATGAAAAACTGTTTTTT	CSARDWAGGNEKLFF
few	TRBV20-1	TRBJ1-5	-	TGCAGTGCTAGAGATGGCAGCTATAGCAATCAGCCCCAGCATTTT	CSARDGSYSNQPQHF
few	TRBV2	TRBJ2-7	TRBD1	TGTGCCAGCAGTAAGCCGGGACAGGGGGAGATAAACCTATACTCCTACGAGCAGTACTTC	CASSKPGQGEINLYSYEQYF
-	TRBV2	TRBJ1-5	-	TGTGCCAACCCCAGGGGAAGCGGGAACAATCAGCCCCAGCATTTT	CANPRGSGNNQPQHF
-	TRBV18	TRBJ2-7	-	TGTGCCAGCTCACGTGGGGGGCAGTCGGGCGAGCAGTACTTC	CASSRGGQSGEQYF
-	TRBV28	TRBJ2-1	-	TGTGCCAGCAGTGCGCCTGGTTTGATCGGGAAGTTCTTC	CASSAPGLIGKFF
-	TRBV20-1	TRBJ1-2	-	TGCAGTGCTAGAGATATTGCAGGGTATGATGGCTACACCTTC	CSARDIAGYDGYTF
-	TRBV5-1	TRBJ2-1	TRBD2	TGCGCCAGCTCGACGGGACGAGCGGGGGATAATGAGCAGTTCTTC	CASSTGRAGDNEQFF
-	TRBV7-2	TRBJ1-4	TRBD1	TGCGCCAACAGCTCCGGACAGGGGAGTAATGAAAAACTGTTTTTT	CANSSGQGSNEKLFF
-	TRBV7-2	TRBJ1-2	-	TGTGCCAGCAGCCCTGAAAGGGGCAGCTATGGCTACACCTTC	CASSPERGSYGYTF
-	TRBV10-3	TRBJ1-2	-	TGTGCCATCAGTGATCGTGGGGCAGGCTATGGCTACACCTTC	CAISDRGAGYGYTF
-	TRBV11-3	TRBJ2-2	-	TGTGCCAGCAGCTTAGCAGCCACCGGGGAGCTGTTTTTT	CASSLAATGELFF
-	TRBV6-9	TRBJ2-1	-	TGTGCCAGGTCAGGGTCTGACCAAGAGACCCAGTTCTTC	CARSGSDQETQFF
-	TRBV4-1	TRBJ1-1	TRBD1	TGCGCCAGCAGCCAAGATCTGGGAGGGACAGGGGCGACCACTGAAGCTTTCTTT	CASSQDLGGTGATTEAFF